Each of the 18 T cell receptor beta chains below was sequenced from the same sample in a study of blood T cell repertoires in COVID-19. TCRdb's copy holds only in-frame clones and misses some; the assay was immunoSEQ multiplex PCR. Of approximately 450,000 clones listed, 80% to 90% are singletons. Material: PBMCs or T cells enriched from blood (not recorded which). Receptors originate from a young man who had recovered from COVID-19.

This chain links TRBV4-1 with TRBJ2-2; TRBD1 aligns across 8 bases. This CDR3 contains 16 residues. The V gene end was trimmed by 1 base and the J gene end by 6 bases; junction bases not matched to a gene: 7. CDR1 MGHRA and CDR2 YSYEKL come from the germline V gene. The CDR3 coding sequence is TGCGCCAGCAGCCAAGGGACAGGGAGCATGGCCGGGGAGCTGTTTTTT. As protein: CASSQGTGSMAGELFF.

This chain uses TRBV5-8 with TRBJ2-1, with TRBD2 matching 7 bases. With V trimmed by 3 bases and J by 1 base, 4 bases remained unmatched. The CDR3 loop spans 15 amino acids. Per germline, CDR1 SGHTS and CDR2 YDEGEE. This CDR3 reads CASSSSGASYNEQFF. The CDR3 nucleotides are TGTGCCAGCAGCTCTAGCGGAGCTTCCTACAATGAGCAGTTCTTC.

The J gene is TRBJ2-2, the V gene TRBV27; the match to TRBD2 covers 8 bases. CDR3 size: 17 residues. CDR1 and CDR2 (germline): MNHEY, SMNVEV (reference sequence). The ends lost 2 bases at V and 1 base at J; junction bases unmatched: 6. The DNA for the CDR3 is TGTGCCAGCAGTTTAGATATGACTAGCGTGAACACCGGGGAGCTGTTTTTT. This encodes CASSLDMTSVNTGELFF.

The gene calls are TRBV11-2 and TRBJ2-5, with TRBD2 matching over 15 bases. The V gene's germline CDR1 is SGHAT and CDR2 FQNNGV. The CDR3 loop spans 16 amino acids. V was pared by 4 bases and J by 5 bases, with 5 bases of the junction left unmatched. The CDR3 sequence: CASSSGLAGGGETQYF. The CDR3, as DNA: TGTGCCAGCAGCTCGGGACTAGCGGGAGGTGGGGAGACCCAGTACTTC.

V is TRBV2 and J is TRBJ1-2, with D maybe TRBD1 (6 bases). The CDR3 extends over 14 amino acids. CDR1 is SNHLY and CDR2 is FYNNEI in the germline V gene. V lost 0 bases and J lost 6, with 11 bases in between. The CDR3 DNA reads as TGTGCCAGCAGTGAAGCGCTGGGGGCAGATGGCTACACCTTC. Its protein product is CASSEALGADGYTF.

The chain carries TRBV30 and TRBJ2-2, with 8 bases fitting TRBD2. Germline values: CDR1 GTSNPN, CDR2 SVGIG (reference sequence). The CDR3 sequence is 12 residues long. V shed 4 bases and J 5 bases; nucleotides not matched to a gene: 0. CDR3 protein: CAWTGGTGELFF. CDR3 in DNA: TGTGCCTGGACGGGGGGGACCGGGGAGCTGTTTTTT.

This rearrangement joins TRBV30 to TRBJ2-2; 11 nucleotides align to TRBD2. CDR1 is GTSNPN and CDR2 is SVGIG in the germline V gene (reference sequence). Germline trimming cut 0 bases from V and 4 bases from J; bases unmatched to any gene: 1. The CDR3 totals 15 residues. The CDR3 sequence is CAWSVGLAATGELFF. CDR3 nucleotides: TGTGCCTGGAGTGTGGGACTAGCGGCCACCGGGGAGCTGTTTTTT. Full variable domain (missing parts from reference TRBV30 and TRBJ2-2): SQTIHQWPATLVQPVGSPLSLECTVEGTSNPNLYWYRQAAGRGLQLLFYSVGIGQISSEVPQNLSASRPQDRQFILSSKKLLLSDSGFYLCAWSVGLAATGELFFGEGSRLTVL.

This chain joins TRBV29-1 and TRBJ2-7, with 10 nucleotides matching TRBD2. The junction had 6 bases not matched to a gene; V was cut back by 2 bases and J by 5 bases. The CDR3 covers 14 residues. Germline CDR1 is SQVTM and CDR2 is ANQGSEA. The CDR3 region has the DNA TGCAGCGTTGAAAAAGCGGGAGGGCTTCACGAGCAGTACTTC. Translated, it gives CSVEKAGGLHEQYF.

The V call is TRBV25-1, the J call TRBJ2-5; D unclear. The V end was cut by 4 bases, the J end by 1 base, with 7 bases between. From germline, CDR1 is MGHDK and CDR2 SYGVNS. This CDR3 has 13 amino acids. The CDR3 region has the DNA TGTGCCAGCAGTGGTCAGTTCCAAGAGACCCAGTACTTC. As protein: CASSGQFQETQYF.

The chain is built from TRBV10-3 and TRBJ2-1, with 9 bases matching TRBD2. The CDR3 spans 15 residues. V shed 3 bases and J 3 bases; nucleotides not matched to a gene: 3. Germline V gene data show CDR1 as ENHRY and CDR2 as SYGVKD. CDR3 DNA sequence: TGTGCCATCAGTGATGGAGCGGGAGGCTACAATGAGCAGTTCTTC. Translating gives CAISDGAGGYNEQFF.

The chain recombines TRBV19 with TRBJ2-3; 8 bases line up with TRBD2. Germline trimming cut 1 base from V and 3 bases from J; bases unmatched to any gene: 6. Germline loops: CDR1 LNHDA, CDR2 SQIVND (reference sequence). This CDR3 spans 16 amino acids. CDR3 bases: TGTGCCAGTAGTATAGTGAGCGGGAGTTTTACAGATACGCAGTATTTT. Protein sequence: CASSIVSGSFTDTQYF. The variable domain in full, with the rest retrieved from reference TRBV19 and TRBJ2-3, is DGGITQSPKYLFRKEGQNVTLSCEQNLNHDAMYWYRQDPGQGLRLIYYSQIVNDFQKGDIAEGYSVSREKKESFPLTVTSAQKNPTAFYLCASSIVSGSFTDTQYFGPGTRLTVL.

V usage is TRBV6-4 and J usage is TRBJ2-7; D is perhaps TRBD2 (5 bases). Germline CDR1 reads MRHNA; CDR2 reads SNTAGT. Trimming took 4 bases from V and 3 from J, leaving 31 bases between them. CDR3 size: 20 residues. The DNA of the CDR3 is TGTGCCAGCAGTGTAGATTTCACTTGTCGGGGTTCCCGGCTAAGCTACGAGCAGTACTTC. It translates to CASSVDFTCRGSRLSYEQYF.

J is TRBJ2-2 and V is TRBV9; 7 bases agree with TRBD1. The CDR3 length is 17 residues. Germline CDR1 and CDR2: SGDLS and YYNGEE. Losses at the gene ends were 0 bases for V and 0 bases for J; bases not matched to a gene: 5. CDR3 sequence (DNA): TGTGCCAGCAGCGTAGCGAGGACAGGCGCGAACACCGGGGAGCTGTTTTTT. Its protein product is CASSVARTGANTGELFF.

The CDR3 loop is CSVEEDRGYEQYF. The CDR3 bases are TGCAGCGTTGAAGAAGACAGGGGCTACGAGCAGTACTTC. The chain has TRBV29-1 and TRBJ2-7; 8 bases map to TRBD1. CDR1 is SQVTM and CDR2 is ANQGSEA in the germline V gene. V shed 0 bases and J 3 bases; nucleotides not matched to a gene: 1. The CDR3 has 13 amino acids.

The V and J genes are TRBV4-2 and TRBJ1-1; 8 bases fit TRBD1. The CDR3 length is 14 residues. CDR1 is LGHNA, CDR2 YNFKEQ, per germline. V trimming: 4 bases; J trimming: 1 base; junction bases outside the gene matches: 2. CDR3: CASSRGQENTEAFF. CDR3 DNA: TGTGCCAGCAGCCGGGGACAGGAGAACACTGAAGCTTTCTTT.

The CDR3 region has the DNA TGTGCCAGCAGTCCCCCTCCACTATACGAGCAGTACTTC. Protein sequence: CASSPPPLYEQYF. This chain connects TRBV28 to TRBJ2-7; D not resolved. Germline assignment: CDR1 MDHEN and CDR2 SYDVKM. CDR3 size: 13 residues. Deletions cut 5 bases from V and 4 bases from J, with 12 bases between.

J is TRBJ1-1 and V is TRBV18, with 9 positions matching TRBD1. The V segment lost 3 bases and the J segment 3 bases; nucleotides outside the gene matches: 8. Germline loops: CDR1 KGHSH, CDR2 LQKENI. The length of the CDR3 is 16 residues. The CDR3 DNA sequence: TGTGCCAGCTCACCTACCCGGACAGGGGAGTACACTGAAGCTTTCTTT. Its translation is CASSPTRTGEYTEAFF.

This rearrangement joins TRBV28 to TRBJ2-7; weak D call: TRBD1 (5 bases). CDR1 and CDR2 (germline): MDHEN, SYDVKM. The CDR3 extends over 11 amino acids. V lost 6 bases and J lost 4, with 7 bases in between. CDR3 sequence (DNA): TGTGCCAGCAGAAAGGGGTACGAGCAGTACTTC. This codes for CASRKGYEQYF.